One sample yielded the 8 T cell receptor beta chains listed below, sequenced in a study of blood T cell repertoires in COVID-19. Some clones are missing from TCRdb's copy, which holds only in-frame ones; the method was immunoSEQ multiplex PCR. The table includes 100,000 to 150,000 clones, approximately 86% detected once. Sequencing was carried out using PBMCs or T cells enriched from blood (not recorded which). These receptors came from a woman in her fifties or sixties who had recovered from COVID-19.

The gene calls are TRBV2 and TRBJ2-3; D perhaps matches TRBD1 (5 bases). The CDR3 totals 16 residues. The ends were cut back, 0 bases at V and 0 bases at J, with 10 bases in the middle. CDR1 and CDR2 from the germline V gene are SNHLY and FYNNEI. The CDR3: CASSEALDSSTDTQYF. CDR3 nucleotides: TGTGCCAGCAGTGAAGCGCTTGACAGTAGCACAGATACGCAGTATTTT. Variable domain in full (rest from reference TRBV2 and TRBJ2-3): EPEVTQTPSHQVTQMGQEVILRCVPISNHLYFYWYRQILGQKVEFLVSFYNNEISEKSEIFDDQFSVERPDGSNFTLKIRSTKLEDSAMYFCASSEALDSSTDTQYFGPGTRLTVL.

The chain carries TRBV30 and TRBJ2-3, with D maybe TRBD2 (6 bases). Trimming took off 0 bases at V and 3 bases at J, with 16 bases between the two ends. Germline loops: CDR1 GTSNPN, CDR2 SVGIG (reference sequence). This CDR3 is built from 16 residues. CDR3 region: CAWSVLGRRLTDTQYF. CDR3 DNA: TGTGCCTGGAGTGTACTAGGGAGGAGGTTAACAGATACGCAGTATTTT.

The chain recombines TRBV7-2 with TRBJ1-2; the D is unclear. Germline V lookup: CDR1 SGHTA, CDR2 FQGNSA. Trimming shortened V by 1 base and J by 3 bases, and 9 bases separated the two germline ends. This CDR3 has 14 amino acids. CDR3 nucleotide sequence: TGTGCCAGCAGCTTAGTAGGCGGGGACTATGGCTACACCTTC. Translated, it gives CASSLVGGDYGYTF.

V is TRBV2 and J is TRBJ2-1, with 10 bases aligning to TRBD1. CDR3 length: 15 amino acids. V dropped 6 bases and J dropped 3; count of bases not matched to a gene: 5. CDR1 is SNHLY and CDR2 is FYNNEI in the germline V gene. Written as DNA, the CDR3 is TGTGCCAGCAGGCTCGGACAGGGGGACTACAATGAGCAGTTCTTC. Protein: CASRLGQGDYNEQFF.

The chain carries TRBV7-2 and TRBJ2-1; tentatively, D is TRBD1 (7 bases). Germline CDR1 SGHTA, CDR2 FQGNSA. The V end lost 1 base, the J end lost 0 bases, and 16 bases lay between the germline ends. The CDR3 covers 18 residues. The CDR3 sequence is CASSLEGAGRSSYNEQFF. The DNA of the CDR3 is TGTGCCAGCAGCTTAGAGGGGGCGGGGAGGAGCTCCTACAATGAGCAGTTCTTC.

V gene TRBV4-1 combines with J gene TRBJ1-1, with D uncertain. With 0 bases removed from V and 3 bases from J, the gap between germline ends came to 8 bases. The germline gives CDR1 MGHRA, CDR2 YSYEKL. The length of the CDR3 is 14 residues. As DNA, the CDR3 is TGCGCCAGCAGCCAAGATTTGCGGGACACTGAAGCTTTCTTT. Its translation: CASSQDLRDTEAFF.

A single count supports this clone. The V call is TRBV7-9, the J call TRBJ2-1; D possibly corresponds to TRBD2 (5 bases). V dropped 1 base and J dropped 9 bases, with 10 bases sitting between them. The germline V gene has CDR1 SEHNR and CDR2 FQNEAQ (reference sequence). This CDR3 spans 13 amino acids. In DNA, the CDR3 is TGTGCCAGCAGCTTAGACGGACTGAGTGAGCAGTTCTTC. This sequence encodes CASSLDGLSEQFF.

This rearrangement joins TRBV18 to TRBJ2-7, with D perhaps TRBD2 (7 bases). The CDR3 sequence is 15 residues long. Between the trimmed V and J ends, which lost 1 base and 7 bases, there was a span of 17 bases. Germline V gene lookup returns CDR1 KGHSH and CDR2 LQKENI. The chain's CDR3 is CASSPLGGRGSEQYF. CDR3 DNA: TGTGCCAGCTCACCACTGGGGGGGCGCGGGAGTGAGCAGTACTTC.